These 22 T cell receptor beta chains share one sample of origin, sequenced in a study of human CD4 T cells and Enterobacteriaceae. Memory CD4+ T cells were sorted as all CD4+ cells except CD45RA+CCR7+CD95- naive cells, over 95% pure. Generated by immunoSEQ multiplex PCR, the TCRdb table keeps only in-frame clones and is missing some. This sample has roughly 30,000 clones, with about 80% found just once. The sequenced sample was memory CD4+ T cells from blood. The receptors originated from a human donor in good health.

The CDR3 region is CASSSEGITYNEQFF. The DNA of the CDR3 is TGTGCCAGCAGCTCGGAGGGTATCACCTACAATGAGCAGTTCTTC. The J gene is TRBJ2-1, the V gene TRBV7-2, with D tentatively TRBD2 (6 bases). Germline assignment: CDR1 SGHTA and CDR2 FQGNSA. CDR3 length: 15 residues. Trimming removed 4 bases from V and 2 bases from J, with 12 bases in between.

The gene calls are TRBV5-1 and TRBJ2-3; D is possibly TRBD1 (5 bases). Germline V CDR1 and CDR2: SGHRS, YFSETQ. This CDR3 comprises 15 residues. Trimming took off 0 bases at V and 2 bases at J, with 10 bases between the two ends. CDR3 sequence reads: CASSLGRATTDTQYF. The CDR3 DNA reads TGCGCCAGCAGCTTGGGCAGGGCCACCACAGATACGCAGTATTTT.

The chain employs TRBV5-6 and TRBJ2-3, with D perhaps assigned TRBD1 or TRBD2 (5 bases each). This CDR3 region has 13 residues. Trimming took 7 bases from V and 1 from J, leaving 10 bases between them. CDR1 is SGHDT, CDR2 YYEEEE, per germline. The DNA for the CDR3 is TGTGCCAGCGGACGGGACCGCACAGATACGCAGTATTTT. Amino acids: CASGRDRTDTQYF.

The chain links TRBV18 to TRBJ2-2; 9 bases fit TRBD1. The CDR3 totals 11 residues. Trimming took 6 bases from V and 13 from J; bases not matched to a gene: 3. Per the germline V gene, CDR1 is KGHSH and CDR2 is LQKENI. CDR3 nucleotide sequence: TGTGCCAGCTCGCGGGACAGGGCGCTGTTTTTT. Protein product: CASSRDRALFF.

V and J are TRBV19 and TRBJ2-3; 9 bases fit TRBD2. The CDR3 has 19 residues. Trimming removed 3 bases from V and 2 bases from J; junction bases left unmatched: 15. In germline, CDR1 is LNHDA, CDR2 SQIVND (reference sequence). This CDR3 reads CASSMLGGRAKRATDTQYF. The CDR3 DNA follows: TGTGCCAGTAGTATGTTGGGCGGGAGGGCCAAGAGGGCCACAGATACGCAGTATTTT.

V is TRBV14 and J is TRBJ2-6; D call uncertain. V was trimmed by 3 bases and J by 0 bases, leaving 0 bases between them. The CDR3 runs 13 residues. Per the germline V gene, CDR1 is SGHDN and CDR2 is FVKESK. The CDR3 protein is CASSHSGANVLTF. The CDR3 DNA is TGTGCCAGCAGCCACTCTGGGGCCAACGTCCTGACTTTC. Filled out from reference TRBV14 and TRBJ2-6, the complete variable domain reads EAGVTQFPSHSVIEKGQTVTLRCDPISGHDNLYWYRRVMGKEIKFLLHFVKESKQDESGMPNNRFLAERTGGTYSTLKVQPAELEDSGVYFCASSHSGANVLTFGAGSRLTVL.

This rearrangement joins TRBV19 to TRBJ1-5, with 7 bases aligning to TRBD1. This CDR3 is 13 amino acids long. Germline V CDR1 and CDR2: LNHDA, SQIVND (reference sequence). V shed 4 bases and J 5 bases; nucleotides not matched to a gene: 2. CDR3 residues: CASSTGTDQPQHF. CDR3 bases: TGTGCCAGTAGTACAGGGACAGATCAGCCCCAGCATTTT.

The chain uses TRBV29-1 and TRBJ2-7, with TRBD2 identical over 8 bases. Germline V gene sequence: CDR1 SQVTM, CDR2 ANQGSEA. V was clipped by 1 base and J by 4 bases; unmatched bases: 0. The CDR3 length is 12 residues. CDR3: CSVEVAGYEQYF. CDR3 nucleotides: TGCAGCGTTGAAGTAGCGGGATACGAGCAGTACTTC.

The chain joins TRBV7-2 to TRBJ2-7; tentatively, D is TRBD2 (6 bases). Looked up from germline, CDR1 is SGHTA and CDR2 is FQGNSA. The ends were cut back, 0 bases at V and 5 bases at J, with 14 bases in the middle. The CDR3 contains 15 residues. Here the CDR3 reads CASSLAGRTFHEQYF. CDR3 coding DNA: TGTGCCAGCAGCTTAGCAGGGAGGACTTTCCACGAGCAGTACTTC.

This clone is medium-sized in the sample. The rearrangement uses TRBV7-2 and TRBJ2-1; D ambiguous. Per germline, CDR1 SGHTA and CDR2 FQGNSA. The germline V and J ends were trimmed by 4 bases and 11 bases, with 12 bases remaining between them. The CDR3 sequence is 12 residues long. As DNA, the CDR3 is TGTGCCAGCAGCTCCCTGGCCAGCCAGCAGTTCTTC. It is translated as CASSSLASQQFF.

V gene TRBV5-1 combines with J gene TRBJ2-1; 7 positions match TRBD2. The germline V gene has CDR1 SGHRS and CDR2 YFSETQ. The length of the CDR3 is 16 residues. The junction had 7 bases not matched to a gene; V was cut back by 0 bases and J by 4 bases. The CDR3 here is CASSLGLAEPYNEQFF. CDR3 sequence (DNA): TGCGCCAGCAGCTTGGGGCTAGCGGAGCCTTACAATGAGCAGTTCTTC.

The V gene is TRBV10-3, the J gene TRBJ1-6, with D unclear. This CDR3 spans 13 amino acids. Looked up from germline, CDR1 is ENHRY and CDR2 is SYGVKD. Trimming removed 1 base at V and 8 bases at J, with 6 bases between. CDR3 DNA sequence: TGTGCCATCAGTGAGTGGCCGGATTCACCCCTCCACTTT. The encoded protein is CAISEWPDSPLHF.

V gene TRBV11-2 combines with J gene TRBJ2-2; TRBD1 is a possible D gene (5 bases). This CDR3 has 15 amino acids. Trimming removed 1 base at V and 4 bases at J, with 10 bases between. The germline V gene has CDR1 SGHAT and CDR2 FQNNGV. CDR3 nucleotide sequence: TGTGCCAGCAGCTTAGTCCAGGGCCCCACCGGGGAGCTGTTTTTT. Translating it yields CASSLVQGPTGELFF. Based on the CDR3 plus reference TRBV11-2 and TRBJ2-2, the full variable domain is EAGVAQSPRYKIIEKRQSVAFWCNPISGHATLYWYQQILGQGPKLLIQFQNNGVVDDSQLPKDRFSAERLKGVDSTLKIQPAKLEDSAVYLCASSLVQGPTGELFFGEGSRLTVL.

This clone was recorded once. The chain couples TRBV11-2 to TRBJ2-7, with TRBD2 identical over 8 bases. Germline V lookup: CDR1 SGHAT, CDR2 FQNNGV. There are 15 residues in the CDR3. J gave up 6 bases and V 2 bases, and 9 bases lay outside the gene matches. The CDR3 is CASSLNPAGESEQYF. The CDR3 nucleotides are TGTGCCAGCAGCTTAAACCCAGCGGGAGAAAGCGAGCAGTACTTC.

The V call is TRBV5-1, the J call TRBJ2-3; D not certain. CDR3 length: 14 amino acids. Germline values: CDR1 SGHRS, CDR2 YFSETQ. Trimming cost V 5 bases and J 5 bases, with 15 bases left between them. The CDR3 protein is CASRFSGTGDTQYF. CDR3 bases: TGCGCCAGCAGATTTTCCGGAACGGGAGATACGCAGTATTTT. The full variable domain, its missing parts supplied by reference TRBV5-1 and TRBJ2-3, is KAGVTQTPRYLIKTRGQQVTLSCSPISGHRSVSWYQQTPGQGLQFLFEYFSETQRNKGNFPGRFSGRQFSNSRSEMNVSTLELGDSALYLCASRFSGTGDTQYFGPGTRLTVL.

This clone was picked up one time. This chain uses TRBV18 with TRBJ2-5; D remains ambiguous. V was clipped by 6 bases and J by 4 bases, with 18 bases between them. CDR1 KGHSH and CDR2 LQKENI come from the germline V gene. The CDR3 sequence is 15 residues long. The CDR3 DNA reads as TGTGCCAGCTCTCCTCCCGGGCAGTATGGAGAGACCCAGTACTTC. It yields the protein CASSPPGQYGETQYF.

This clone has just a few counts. CDR3 amino acids: CASSRTGATNTGELFF. CDR3 DNA sequence: TGTGCCAGCAGCAGGACAGGGGCTACGAACACCGGGGAGCTGTTTTTT. The V gene is TRBV5-5, the J gene TRBJ2-2; 9 bases line up with TRBD1. CDR1 SGHKS and CDR2 YYEKEE come from the germline V gene (reference sequence). This CDR3 is 16 amino acids long. V was clipped by 4 bases and J by 0 bases; unmatched bases: 4.

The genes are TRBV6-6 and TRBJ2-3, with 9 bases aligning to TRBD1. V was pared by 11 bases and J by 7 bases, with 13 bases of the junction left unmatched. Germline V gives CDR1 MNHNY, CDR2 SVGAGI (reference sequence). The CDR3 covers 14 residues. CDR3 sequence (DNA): TGTGCCGCAGCAGGGACAGGGAGTTCGAATACGCAGTATTTT. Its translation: CAAAGTGSSNTQYF.

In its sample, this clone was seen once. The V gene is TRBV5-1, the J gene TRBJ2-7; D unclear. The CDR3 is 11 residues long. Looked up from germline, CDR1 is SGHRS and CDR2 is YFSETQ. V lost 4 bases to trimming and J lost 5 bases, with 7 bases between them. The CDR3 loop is CASSSQNEQYF. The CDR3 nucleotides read TGCGCCAGCAGCAGCCAAAACGAGCAGTACTTC. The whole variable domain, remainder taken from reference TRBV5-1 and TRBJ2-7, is KAGVTQTPRYLIKTRGQQVTLSCSPISGHRSVSWYQQTPGQGLQFLFEYFSETQRNKGNFPGRFSGRQFSNSRSEMNVSTLELGDSALYLCASSSQNEQYFGPGTRLTVT.

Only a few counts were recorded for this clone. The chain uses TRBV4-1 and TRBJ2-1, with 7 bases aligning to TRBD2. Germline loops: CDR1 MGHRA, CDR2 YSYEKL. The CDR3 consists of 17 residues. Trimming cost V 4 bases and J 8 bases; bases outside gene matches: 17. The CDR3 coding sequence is TGCGCCAGCAGCCGTGGGGGGGTGGCGAGAAAGGGCGATGAGCAGTTCTTC. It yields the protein CASSRGGVARKGDEQFF.

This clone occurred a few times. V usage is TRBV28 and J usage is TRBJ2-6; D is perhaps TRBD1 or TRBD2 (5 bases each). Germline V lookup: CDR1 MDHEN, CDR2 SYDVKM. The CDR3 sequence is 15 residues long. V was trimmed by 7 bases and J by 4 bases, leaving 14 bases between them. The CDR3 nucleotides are TGTGCCAGCACCTCCCCGGGGCCCGGGGCCAACGTCCTGACTTTC. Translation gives CASTSPGPGANVLTF.

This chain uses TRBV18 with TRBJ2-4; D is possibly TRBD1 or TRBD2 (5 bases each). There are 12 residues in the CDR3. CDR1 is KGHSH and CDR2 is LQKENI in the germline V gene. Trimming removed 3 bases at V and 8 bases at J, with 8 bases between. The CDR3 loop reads CASSPGADIQYF. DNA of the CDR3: TGTGCCAGCTCACCCGGGGCGGACATTCAGTACTTC.